The T cell receptor beta chain under discussion was sequenced for a study of T cells in Graves' hyperthyroidism and ophthalmopathy. Study observations and caveats: Most expanded thyroid clonotypes above 0.001 recurred in blood.

Amplified TCR beta CDR3 regions came from RNA transcripts. First-round RT-PCR of the TCR CDR3 relied on the HTBI primer set. Each CDR3 protein is one row after TCRdb ran MiXCR on the multiplex PCR reads. The sample has a few hundred thousand distinct CDR3 sequences; 20% to 25% are singletons. This clonotype was recorded many times. Its antigen is not known. Trimming cost V 4 bases and J 4 bases, with 13 bases left between them. CDR3 size: 14 residues. Germline loops: CDR1 SNHLY, CDR2 FYNNEI. The V and J genes are TRBV2 and TRBJ1-2, with D tentatively TRBD1 (6 bases). The specimen sequenced was blood. The sequence derives from a woman aged 70-85 years with Graves' ophthalmopathy. Here the CDR3 DNA reads TGTGCCAGCAGTGTCAGGACAGAAGTCTATGGCTACACCTTC. It translates to CASSVRTEVYGYTF.